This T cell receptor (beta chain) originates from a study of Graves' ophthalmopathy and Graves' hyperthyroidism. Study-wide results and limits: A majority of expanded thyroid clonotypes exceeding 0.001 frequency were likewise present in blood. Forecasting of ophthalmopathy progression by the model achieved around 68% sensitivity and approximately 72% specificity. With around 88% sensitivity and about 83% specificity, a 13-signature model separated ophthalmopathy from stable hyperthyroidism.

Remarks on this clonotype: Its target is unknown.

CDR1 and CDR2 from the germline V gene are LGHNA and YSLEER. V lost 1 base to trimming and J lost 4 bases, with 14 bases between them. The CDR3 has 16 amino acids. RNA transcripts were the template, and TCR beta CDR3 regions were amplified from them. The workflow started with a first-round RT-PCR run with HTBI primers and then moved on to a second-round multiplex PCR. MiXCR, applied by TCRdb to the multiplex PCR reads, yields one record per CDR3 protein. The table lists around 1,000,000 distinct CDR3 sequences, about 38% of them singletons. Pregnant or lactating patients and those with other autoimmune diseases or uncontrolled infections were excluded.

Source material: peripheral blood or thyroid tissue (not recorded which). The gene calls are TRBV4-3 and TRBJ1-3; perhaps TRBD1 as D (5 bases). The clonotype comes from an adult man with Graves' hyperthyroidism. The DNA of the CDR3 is TGCGCCAGCAGCCAAGGGCAAGGAGGGACCGGAAACACCATATATTTT. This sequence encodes CASSQGQGGTGNTIYF.